This TCR beta chain was profiled in a study of human thymus T cells. Germline CDR1 is DFQATT and CDR2 is SNEGSKA (reference sequence). CDR3 length: 11 amino acids. Profiled with immunoSEQ multiplex PCR; TCRdb holds only in-frame clones, not every one. The table includes under 95,000 clones, roughly 94% detected once. Thymic resections from corrective heart surgery supplied the tissue. Notes on this clone: An end of the junction does not agree with germline; a read error may underlie this.

Specimen: thymus tissue. This TCR was recovered from a girl less than two years old with a congenital heart defect but otherwise immunologically healthy. The chain employs TRBV20-1 and TRBJ2-3, with D possibly TRBD1 on 6 matching bases. The CDR3 here is CSARGGNTQYF. The CDR3 DNA follows: TGCAGTGCAAGAGGGGGTAATACGCAGTATTTT.